These 25 T cell receptor beta chains were all obtained from the same sample, sequenced in a study of beta chain features in type 1 diabetes (dated by TCRdb to 2016 to 2019). Library method: the immunoSEQ multiplex PCR assay. The entire amount of isolated RNA was reverse transcribed using the High Capacity cDNA Reverse Transcription Kit, so the sequenced TCRB transcripts were expressed ones. TCRdb provides this immuneACCESS table in a form limited to in-frame rearrangements. Some clones are lacking; in checked studies, under half of them reflect an unresolved V gene, and why the rest are absent is not known. Across this sample there are 110,000 to 150,000 clones, with 6.9% seen only once. The ten largest clonotypes hold about 1.5% of the sample. The specimen was central memory CD4+ T cells from blood. The receptors come from a woman in her 30s in good health.

The V and J genes are TRBV28 and TRBJ2-2; D is unclear. The CDR3 has 15 amino acids. Trimming removed 8 bases at V and 2 bases at J, with 15 bases between. The germline V gene encodes CDR1 MDHEN and CDR2 SYDVKM. DNA for the CDR3: TGTGCCAGCTCGCAAGTGGTGGGCAACACCGGGGAGCTGTTTTTT. Protein: CASSQVVGNTGELFF.

This chain uses TRBV11-2 with TRBJ2-1; 11 bases agree with TRBD2. The CDR3 contains 19 residues. V gave up 5 bases and J gave up 0 bases; unmatched junction bases: 12. CDR1 SGHAT and CDR2 FQNNGV come from the germline V gene. CDR3 nucleotides: TGTGCCAGCAGCCCCGGGACTAGCGGTACTTCGAGCTCCTACAATGAGCAGTTCTTC. Protein sequence: CASSPGTSGTSSSYNEQFF.

This clone was counted between two and nine times. This chain uses TRBV6-1 with TRBJ1-5, with 8 bases identical to TRBD1. Trimming at V came to 1 base and at J to 5 bases, leaving 1 base not matched to a gene. The CDR3 sequence is 14 residues long. CDR1 is MNHNS and CDR2 is SASEGT in the germline V gene. In nucleotides, the CDR3 is TGTGCCAGCAGTGAAGGGACAGGGTATCAGCCCCAGCATTTT. Translated: CASSEGTGYQPQHF.

This sequence joins TRBV6-5 and TRBJ2-1; weak D call: TRBD1 (5 bases). V was pared by 10 bases and J by 9 bases, with 13 bases between. The CDR3 is 11 residues long. Germline CDR1 and CDR2: MNHEY and SVGAGI. CDR3 sequence (DNA): TGTGCCATCAGCCTTGACAGTGAGCAGTTCTTC. This gives the protein CAISLDSEQFF.

This clone was seen only a few times. V usage is TRBV28 and J usage is TRBJ1-5, with unresolved D. Germline CDR1 and CDR2: MDHEN and SYDVKM. CDR3 size: 14 residues. V dropped 3 bases and J dropped 7 bases, with 13 bases sitting between them. DNA for the CDR3: TGTGCCAGCAGTTTCGGTCTTTCGGGGCAGCCCCAGCATTTT. Translation gives CASSFGLSGQPQHF.

There are a few counts of this clone. This chain connects TRBV7-9 to TRBJ2-1; TRBD1 agrees at 7 bases. The CDR3 has 16 amino acids. V shed 3 bases, J shed 0 bases, and the junction held 5 bases outside the gene matches. Germline CDR1 and CDR2: SEHNR and FQNEAQ (reference sequence). CDR3 DNA sequence: TGTGCCAGCAGCTTCACGACAGGGTCCTCCTACAATGAGCAGTTCTTC. It translates to CASSFTTGSSYNEQFF.

A few counts support this clone. J is TRBJ1-2 and V is TRBV4-2, with no clear D. Per germline, CDR1 LGHNA and CDR2 YNFKEQ. Deletions cut 5 bases from V and 6 bases from J, with 16 bases between. The CDR3 has 14 residues. This CDR3 reads CASSLKRRQDGYTF. In DNA, the CDR3 is TGTGCCAGCAGCTTGAAGCGGAGGCAGGATGGCTACACCTTC.

This clone came up a few times. The chain has TRBV2 and TRBJ2-7, with unresolved D. The CDR3 loop spans 14 amino acids. Germline V CDR1 and CDR2: SNHLY, FYNNEI. V was pared by 2 bases and J by 0 bases, with 8 bases between. The CDR3 DNA follows: TGTGCCAGCAGTGAAAACTTTGACTCCTACGAGCAGTACTTC. This sequence encodes CASSENFDSYEQYF.

This clone has a count of ten or more. This chain connects TRBV7-3 to TRBJ2-7, with D perhaps matching TRBD1 (6 bases). V gave up 5 bases and J gave up 2 bases, with 16 bases separating them. Germline CDR1 and CDR2: SGHTA and FQGTGA. CDR3 length: 15 amino acids. DNA of the CDR3: TGTGCCAGCAGCATCCTGCCGGGACAAGCCTACGAGCAGTACTTC. Encoded protein: CASSILPGQAYEQYF.

In nucleotides, the CDR3 is TGTGCCAGCAGCCAAGATACGAGGAGTTCCAAAAACATTCAGTACTTC. Protein sequence: CASSQDTRSSKNIQYF. The chain is built from TRBV4-2 and TRBJ2-4, with unresolved D. This CDR3 comprises 16 residues. Looked up from germline, CDR1 is LGHNA and CDR2 is YNFKEQ. Trimming removed 0 bases at V and 2 bases at J, with 11 bases between.

This chain links TRBV9 with TRBJ2-1; perhaps TRBD2 as D (6 bases). CDR3 length: 13 amino acids. Germline V gene sequence: CDR1 SGDLS, CDR2 YYNGEE. The V end lost 4 bases, the J end lost 6 bases, and 11 bases lay between the germline ends. The CDR3 sequence: CASSILGGNEQFF. The CDR3 DNA reads as TGTGCCAGCAGCATCCTGGGGGGCAATGAGCAGTTCTTC.

This clone was seen a few times. The gene calls are TRBV10-3 and TRBJ2-1; 14 nucleotides align to TRBD2. Germline assignment: CDR1 ENHRY and CDR2 SYGVKD. The trim removed 10 bases at V and 8 bases at J, leaving 13 bases unmatched. The CDR3 has 16 amino acids. The CDR3 DNA reads TGTGCCACCAAAGGGACTAGCGGGAGTCGAGGGGATGAGCAGTTCTTC. This sequence encodes CATKGTSGSRGDEQFF.

This clone has only a few counts. This rearrangement joins TRBV28 to TRBJ1-5, with 12 positions matching TRBD1. CDR1 MDHEN and CDR2 SYDVKM come from the germline V gene. V shed 6 bases, J shed 0 bases, and the junction held 6 bases outside the gene matches. This CDR3 is built from 17 residues. The CDR3 spells CASRTGQGAVSNQPQHF. The CDR3 nucleotides are TGTGCCAGCAGAACGGGACAGGGGGCGGTTAGCAATCAGCCCCAGCATTTT.

In DNA, the CDR3 is TGTGCCTGGAGTGTAGGACTAGCTCTCCAAGAGACCCAGTACTTC. Protein: CAWSVGLALQETQYF. The chain is built from TRBV30 and TRBJ2-5, with 8 bases identical to TRBD2. The length of the CDR3 is 15 residues. V lost 0 bases and J lost 1; bases outside the gene matches: 4. Looked up from germline, CDR1 is GTSNPN and CDR2 is SVGIG (reference sequence).

V usage is TRBV6-6 and J usage is TRBJ2-1; perhaps TRBD2 as D (6 bases). The CDR3 runs to 15 residues. Germline-derived CDR1 and CDR2 are MNHNY and SVGAGI (reference sequence). V was cut by 7 bases and J by 10 bases, with 23 bases left in between. In nucleotides, the CDR3 is TGTGCCAGCACCCGGGACTTATCGGGAGCCTCCGAGCAGTTCTTC. This codes for CASTRDLSGASEQFF.

The chain employs TRBV5-1 and TRBJ2-3; 8 bases are shared with TRBD2. This CDR3 has 15 amino acids. The germline gives CDR1 SGHRS, CDR2 YFSETQ. J gave up 6 bases and V 3 bases, and 9 bases lay outside the gene matches. CDR3 residues: CASSSGGSRSDTQYF. In DNA form, the CDR3 reads TGCGCCAGCAGCTCGGGGGGGTCGAGGTCCGATACGCAGTATTTT.

The chain uses TRBV13 and TRBJ2-2; TRBD2 agrees at 11 bases. Losses at the gene ends were 3 bases for V and 4 bases for J; bases not matched to a gene: 7. Germline V gene sequence: CDR1 PRHDT, CDR2 FYEKMQ (reference sequence). The CDR3 runs to 17 residues. CDR3 amino acids: CASSLTSGKIGTGELFF. The CDR3 DNA is TGTGCCAGCAGCTTGACTAGCGGGAAAATCGGCACCGGGGAGCTGTTTTTT.

This clone was observed a few times. This chain joins TRBV5-1 and TRBJ2-5; TRBD1 matches at 11 bases. The CDR3 extends over 16 amino acids. J gave up 4 bases and V 0 bases, and 5 bases lay outside the gene matches. Looked up from germline, CDR1 is SGHRS and CDR2 is YFSETQ. The CDR3 bases are TGCGCCAGCAGCTTGGAGGGACAGGGGGGAGGAGAGACCCAGTACTTC. Its protein is CASSLEGQGGGETQYF.

V usage is TRBV5-1 and J usage is TRBJ2-1, with D hard to call. Per the germline V gene, CDR1 is SGHRS and CDR2 is YFSETQ. The CDR3 runs to 11 residues. V lost 1 base, J lost 10 bases, and 6 bases lay in between. In DNA, the CDR3 is TGCGCCAGCAGCTTGTCCAGAGAGCAGTTCTTC. Its translation: CASSLSREQFF.

The chain has TRBV18 and TRBJ1-2, with TRBD1 identical over 9 bases. This CDR3 comprises 13 residues. After removal of 6 bases from V and 7 bases from J, the junction contained 6 bases not matched to a gene. The V gene's germline CDR1 is KGHSH and CDR2 LQKENI. DNA for the CDR3: TGTGCCAGCTCGCAACAGGGGGCCGGTGGCTACACCTTC. Amino acids: CASSQQGAGGYTF.

In its sample, this clone was seen a few times. This chain connects TRBV7-9 to TRBJ1-2; D possibly corresponds to TRBD1 (5 bases). The germline V gene has CDR1 SEHNR and CDR2 FQNEAQ (reference sequence). The CDR3 spans 13 residues. Trimming cost V 5 bases and J 2 bases, with 9 bases left between them. The CDR3 nucleotides read TGTGCCAGCAGCAAGACAGAGAACTATGGCTACACCTTC. Translated: CASSKTENYGYTF.

This clone appeared a few times. CDR3 amino acids: CASSQVFPSYNEQFF. The CDR3 bases are TGCGCCAGCAGCCAAGTATTTCCCTCCTACAATGAGCAGTTCTTC. The rearrangement uses TRBV4-1 and TRBJ2-1, with D unclear. CDR1 and CDR2 from the germline V gene are MGHRA and YSYEKL. Trimming shortened V by 1 base and J by 0 bases, and 7 bases separated the two germline ends. The length of the CDR3 is 15 residues.

A few counts support this clone. The J gene is TRBJ2-5, the V gene TRBV6-5; 8 bases agree with TRBD1. V lost 6 bases and J lost 2; bases outside the gene matches: 8. The CDR3 has 15 residues. Germline V gene sequence: CDR1 MNHEY, CDR2 SVGAGI. DNA of the CDR3: TGTGCCAGCAGGCCTTCCGGGACAGGACAAGAGACCCAGTACTTC. Its protein is CASRPSGTGQETQYF.

In this sample, this clone turned up a few times. The V and J genes are TRBV6-4 and TRBJ2-3; 10 positions match TRBD2. Germline values: CDR1 MRHNA, CDR2 SNTAGT. This CDR3 comprises 17 residues. Trimming took 0 bases from V and 6 from J; bases not matched to a gene: 9. CDR3: CASSDSNLAGAWDTQYF. CDR3 coding DNA: TGTGCCAGCAGTGACTCGAATCTAGCGGGAGCTTGGGATACGCAGTATTTT.

This clone was detected only a few times. The chain links TRBV6-6 to TRBJ1-1, with D hard to call. The CDR3 has 12 amino acids. Germline CDR1 reads MNHNY; CDR2 reads SVGAGI (reference sequence). The V end was cut by 4 bases, the J end by 3 bases, with 6 bases between. The CDR3 nucleotides read TGTGCCAGCAGTTTGAGGGACACTGAAGCTTTCTTT. Encoded protein: CASSLRDTEAFF.